The sequence of this TCR beta chain was determined in a study of blood T cell repertoires in COVID-19. As for the study in general: The study drew acute and convalescent COVID-19 samples from the United States, Italy and Spain.

Per the original data handling: Nucleated cell number was recorded as an estimate derived from reference gene primer amplification. Libraries were prepared by immunoSEQ multiplex PCR; TCRdb keeps only in-frame clonotypes and omits some of them. The D gene and trimming were derived from the DNA, and the V and J assignments and clone size from that table. This table has approximately 200,000 clones, 80% to 90% appearing once. The CDR3 spans 13 residues. Germline V gene sequence: CDR1 SQVTM, CDR2 ANQGSEA. Trimming took off 1 base at V and 3 bases at J, with 7 bases between the two ends. Participants, about 18 to 89 years old, spanned approximately 26 US areas. Membership in each cohort depended on participant-reported clinical history.

The TCR was taken from a woman aged 18-29 years in a cohort exposed to, infected with or recovered from COVID-19 (not recorded which). Sample: PBMCs or T cells enriched from blood (not recorded which). The rearrangement joins TRBV29-1 to TRBJ2-1, with a tentative D call TRBD2 (6 bases). Here the CDR3 DNA reads TGCAGCGTTGAAGGGGGGGACTACAATGAGCAGTTCTTC. It codes for CSVEGGDYNEQFF.